Reported below is one TCR beta chain. These data come from a study of T cell changes during pregnancy in multiple sclerosis. Assay: immunoSEQ multiplex PCR; the TCRdb copy retains only in-frame clones and omits some. This table holds 40,000 or so clones, 92% found once. This sample comprised CD8+ T cells from peripheral blood mononuclear cells, obtained before pregnancy. The receptor was isolated from a female donor with multiple sclerosis, enrolled in a pregnancy study.

CDR3 sequence: CASSYSGFAEAFF. In nucleotides, the CDR3 is TGTGCCAGCAGCTACTCGGGGTTTGCTGAAGCTTTCTTT. The J gene is TRBJ1-1, the V gene TRBV7-2; D not certain. Germline V gives CDR1 SGHTA, CDR2 FQGNSA. Between the trimmed V and J ends, which lost 4 bases and 6 bases, there was a span of 12 bases. This CDR3 is built from 13 residues. The variable domain in full, completed from reference TRBV7-2 and TRBJ1-1, reads GAGVSQSPSNKVTEKGKDVELRCDPISGHTALYWYRQSLGQGLEFLIYFQGNSAPDKSGLPSDRFSAERTGGSVSTLTIQRTQQEDSAVYLCASSYSGFAEAFFGQGTRLTVV.